This entry concerns a single TCR beta chain. The antigen remains unidentified. Regions amplified from RNA transcripts were the TCR beta CDR3 regions. The TCR CDR3 first-round RT-PCR relied on the HTBI primer set. TCRdb recomputed calls from the multiplex PCR reads with MiXCR, one row per CDR3 protein. The sample lists approximately 600,000 distinct CDR3 sequences; 14% were seen once. Based on clinical symptoms, serum thyroxine and TRAb, thyroid ultrasound and orbital computed tomography, diagnoses were reached. The PBMCs had their origin in about 9.7 ml of fresh peripheral blood. The record originates from a study of T cells in Graves' hyperthyroidism and ophthalmopathy. General study results and limits: From stable hyperthyroidism, ophthalmopathy was set apart by a 13 V-J model. Most thyroid clonotypes expanded above 0.001 were also detected in blood.

Germline V CDR1 and CDR2: SGHRS, YFSETQ. Deletions cut 2 bases from V and 1 base from J, with 9 bases between. CDR3 length: 14 residues. Input material: blood. This chain links TRBV5-1 with TRBJ1-1; no clear D gene. This receptor was identified in a woman aged 25 to 39 with Graves' hyperthyroidism that later progressed to Graves' ophthalmopathy. As DNA, the CDR3 is TGCGCCAGCAGCTTTCGGACGGAGAACACTGAAGCTTTCTTT. It is translated as CASSFRTENTEAFF.